This T cell receptor beta chain was observed in a study of regulatory T cells in long-lasting Graves disease. There are 14 residues in the CDR3. V dropped 6 bases and J dropped 5; count of bases not matched to a gene: 9. The germline CDR1 and CDR2 sequences are MDHEN and SYDVKM. Comment on this clonotype: Antigen: not known.

Arm-PCR of CDR3 regions with iRepertoire HTBI primers generated TCR beta libraries. MiXCR was run by TCRdb on the multiplex PCR reads, yielding one entry per CDR3 protein. This sample yields about 530,000 distinct CDR3 sequences, of which around 16% are seen a single time; approximately 25% belongs to the top ten. Described time point: newly diagnosed GD, antithyroid drugs for less than 3 months. With RNA extracted from PBMCs as input, the TCR library was made. Points from the study as a whole: Persistent disease was characterized by preferential usage of TRBV28, TRBJ1-2 and TRBJ2-5. Persistent Graves' patients showed reduced TCR diversity versus newly diagnosed patients. Since the sample size was small, accuracy may have been reduced.

These data were also filed under a second study, of T cells in Graves' hyperthyroidism and ophthalmopathy.

Specimen: peripheral blood mononuclear cells (PBMCs), collected at new diagnosis, from a patient treated with antithyroid drugs. This chain links TRBV28 with TRBJ2-7; 8 nucleotides agree with TRBD2. This sequence originates from a woman aged 40 to 65 with Graves disease. The CDR3 sequence is CASSPRGTRNEQYF. As DNA, the CDR3 is TGTGCCAGCAGCCCCCGGGGGACTAGAAACGAGCAGTACTTC.